At least ten counts were recorded for the clone carrying this TCR beta chain. CDR1 SNHLY and CDR2 FYNNEI come from the germline V gene. The CDR3 has 11 amino acids. V lost 3 bases, J lost 8 bases, and 5 bases lay in between. The record originates from a study of early T cells in non-severe SARS-CoV-2 infection. TCRdb redid the calling of the 5' RACE reads with MiXCR, one entry per CDR3 protein. The sample lists about 35,000 distinct CDR3 sequences, around 5.8% occurring once. This TCR derives from an adult who was a healthcare worker with PCR-confirmed SARS-CoV-2 infection or an uninfected control (not recorded which). V gene TRBV2 combines with J gene TRBJ2-1; D call uncertain. Sample: whole blood, taken at baseline. The DNA of the CDR3 is TGTGCCAGCAGTGATAGGTATGAGCAGTTCTTC. Encoded protein: CASSDRYEQFF.